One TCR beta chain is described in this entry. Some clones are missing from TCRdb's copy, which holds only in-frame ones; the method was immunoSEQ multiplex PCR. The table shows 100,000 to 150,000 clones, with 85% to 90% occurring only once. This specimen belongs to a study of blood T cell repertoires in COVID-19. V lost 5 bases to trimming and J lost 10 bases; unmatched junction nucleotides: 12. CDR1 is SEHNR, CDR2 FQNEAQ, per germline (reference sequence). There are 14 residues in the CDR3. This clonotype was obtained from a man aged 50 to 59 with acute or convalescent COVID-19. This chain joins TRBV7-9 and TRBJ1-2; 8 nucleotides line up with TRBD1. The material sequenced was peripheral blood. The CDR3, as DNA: TGTGCCAGCAGCCCACTTCAGACAGGGGAAGACTACACCTTC. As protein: CASSPLQTGEDYTF. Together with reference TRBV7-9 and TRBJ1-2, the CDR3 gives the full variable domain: DTGVSQNPRHKITKRGQNVTFRCDPISEHNRLYWYRQTLGQGPEFLTYFQNEAQLEKSRLLSDRFSAERPKGSFSTLEIQRTEQGDSAMYLCASSPLQTGEDYTFGSGTRLTVV.